Listed below are T cell receptor beta chains from one sample, sequenced in a study of blood T cell repertoires in COVID-19. Sequencing used immunoSEQ multiplex PCR; TCRdb keeps in-frame clones, though not all of them. The sample has some 75,000 clones; more than 85% are singletons. The sequenced material came from peripheral blood. Receptor source: a man aged 55 to 70 with acute or convalescent COVID-19. CDR3s include the opening cysteine and the closing phenylalanine or tryptophan. The D gene is left open where the match is weak. The size field is filled for only some rows; it gives once, few, many or a size class.

d_call clone_size j_call v_call cdr3_aa cdr3_nt
TRBD1 few TRBJ1-1 TRBV19 CASSWTGRGDTEAFF TGTGCCAGTAGTTGGACAGGGAGGGGAGATACTGAAGCTTTCTTT
NA NA TRBJ2-2 TRBV30 CAWSVPPAGNPTTGELFF TGTGCCTGGAGTGTACCCCCTGCAGGGAACCCTACCACCGGGGAGCTGTTTTTT
TRBD2 NA TRBJ2-5 TRBV9 CASSVGSEVSVAGDQYF TGTGCCAGCAGCGTAGGGTCGGAGGTGTCAGTTGCGGGAGACCAGTACTTC
NA NA TRBJ2-5 TRBV3-1/TRBV3-2 CASSQHPTARIQETQYF TGTGCCAGCAGCCAACACCCAACCGCCAGGATACAAGAGACCCAGTACTTC
TRBD1 NA TRBJ2-7 TRBV5-1 CASKTGDSYEQYF TGCGCCAGCAAGACAGGGGATTCCTACGAGCAGTACTTC
NA NA TRBJ2-3 TRBV10-3 CAISGTGLTGPDTQYF TGTGCCATCAGTGGTACAGGGCTAACGGGACCAGATACGCAGTATTTT
TRBD1 NA TRBJ2-7 TRBV4-1 CASSQGPGQEFYEQYF TGCGCCAGCAGCCAAGGTCCGGGACAGGAGTTCTACGAGCAGTACTTC
NA NA TRBJ2-7 TRBV2 CASSEYYEQYF TGTGCCAGCAGTGAATATTACGAGCAGTACTTC
NA NA TRBJ2-2 TRBV11-3 CASSLGAGAANTGELFF TGTGCCAGCAGCTTAGGGGCGGGGGCGGCGAACACCGGGGAGCTGTTTTTT
NA NA TRBJ2-7 TRBV9 CASSVSQQGRNEQYF TGTGCCAGCAGCGTATCCCAACAGGGGAGGAACGAGCAGTACTTC
NA NA TRBJ1-5 TRBV30 CAWSTPGVGNQPQHF TGTGCCTGGAGTACCCCCGGGGTGGGCAATCAGCCCCAGCATTTT
NA NA TRBJ2-1 TRBV12-5 CASGLGGAYNEQFF TGTGCTAGTGGTTTAGGCGGGGCTTACAATGAGCAGTTCTTC
NA NA TRBJ1-2 TRBV6-5 CASSYSARLSGYTF TGTGCCAGCAGTTACTCGGCGCGGCTGAGTGGCTACACCTTC
NA NA TRBJ1-4 TRBV23-1 CASKGTKGNEKLFF TGCGCCAGCAAAGGGACAAAGGGCAATGAAAAACTGTTTTTT
NA NA TRBJ2-1 TRBV6-1 CASSEPGVPGNEQFF TGTGCCAGCAGTGAGCCAGGGGTCCCGGGCAATGAGCAGTTCTTC
TRBD1 NA TRBJ2-1 TRBV6-5 CASSYQHGVGTAQFF TGTGCCAGCAGTTACCAGCATGGGGTGGGGACAGCTCAGTTCTTC
NA NA TRBJ1-1 TRBV18 CASSPDTGTEAFF TGTGCCAGCTCACCCGACACGGGGACTGAAGCTTTCTTT
TRBD2 NA TRBJ2-1 TRBV9 CASSVVLAGALNEQFF TGTGCCAGCAGCGTAGTACTAGCGGGAGCCCTCAATGAGCAGTTCTTC
NA NA TRBJ1-1 TRBV6-5 CASSYSGQLNTEAFF TGTGCCAGCAGTTATAGCGGACAATTGAACACTGAAGCTTTCTTT
NA once TRBJ2-1 TRBV11-2 CASSLRADRVPNEQFF TGTGCCAGCAGCTTGCGGGCTGATCGAGTTCCCAATGAGCAGTTCTTC
NA NA TRBJ2-5 TRBV20-1 CSGEDQETQYF TGCAGCGGAGAAGACCAAGAGACCCAGTACTTC
NA NA TRBJ1-5 TRBV6-1 CASSGRGQRSNQPQHF TGTGCCAGCAGTGGCAGGGGACAACGTAGCAATCAGCCCCAGCATTTT
TRBD2 NA TRBJ2-1 TRBV4-1 CASSQSSGGLREQFF TGCGCCAGCAGCCAATCTAGCGGAGGGCTTAGGGAGCAGTTCTTC
TRBD2 few TRBJ2-7 TRBV6-6 CASSYGGGAYEQYF TGTGCCAGCAGTTACGGCGGGGGGGCCTACGAGCAGTACTTC
NA few TRBJ1-1 TRBV9 CASSVVSENTEAFF TGTGCCAGCAGCGTAGTTTCAGAGAACACTGAAGCTTTCTTT
TRBD1 NA TRBJ1-6 TRBV10-2 CASSGTGESPLHF TGCGCCAGCTCCGGGACAGGTGAATCACCCCTCCACTTT
NA NA TRBJ1-4 TRBV9 CASSVASGFNEKLFF TGTGCCAGCAGCGTAGCGTCAGGGTTCAATGAAAAACTGTTTTTT
TRBD1 NA TRBJ1-2 TRBV10-3 CAISQGTGGEDGYTF TGTGCCATCAGCCAAGGGACAGGGGGCGAGGATGGCTACACCTTC
NA NA TRBJ1-2 TRBV7-9 CASSRAEGPGYTF TGTGCCAGCAGCCGCGCGGAGGGTCCTGGCTACACCTTC
NA NA TRBJ2-2 TRBV19 CASSILLAAGELFF TGTGCCAGTAGTATTTTACTAGCCGCCGGGGAGCTGTTTTTT
NA NA TRBJ2-7 TRBV19 CASSALKTPVEQYF TGTGCCAGTAGTGCCCTGAAGACTCCTGTGGAGCAGTACTTC
NA NA TRBJ1-5 TRBV19 CASSIDPPTEIQPQHF TGTGCCAGTAGTATAGATCCCCCGACAGAAATTCAGCCCCAGCATTTT
NA NA TRBJ1-2 TRBV20-1 CSAREGRGYTF TGCAGTGCTAGAGAGGGGAGGGGCTACACCTTC
NA NA TRBJ2-5 TRBV4-1 CASSRGEGETQYF TGCGCCAGCAGCCGCGGGGAAGGAGAGACCCAGTACTTC
NA NA TRBJ1-2 TRBV10-3 CAISAGGSPYGYTF TGTGCCATCAGTGCGGGGGGAAGTCCTTATGGCTACACCTTC
NA NA TRBJ2-7 TRBV6-5 CASSHLTGAYEQYF TGTGCCAGCAGCCACCTTACCGGAGCCTACGAGCAGTACTTC
NA NA TRBJ2-2 TRBV6-5 CASARFGELFF TGTGCCAGCGCCAGGTTCGGGGAGCTGTTTTTT
NA NA TRBJ2-7 TRBV6-5 CASRNIAGGVREQYF TGTGCCAGCAGAAATATAGCTGGAGGGGTGAGGGAGCAGTACTTC
TRBD2 NA TRBJ2-7 TRBV5-1 CASRGGLAGVYEQYF TGCGCCAGCAGGGGTGGACTAGCGGGGGTCTACGAGCAGTACTTC
TRBD1 NA TRBJ1-4 TRBV12-3/TRBV12-4 CASSSGTGEKLFF TGTGCCAGTTCCTCCGGGACAGGGGAAAAACTGTTTTTT
TRBD1 NA TRBJ1-1 TRBV6-6 CASSHSPTGAGLIRYTEAFF TGTGCCAGCAGTCATTCCCCGACAGGGGCGGGCTTGATTAGGTACACTGAAGCTTTCTTT
TRBD2 NA TRBJ2-2 TRBV6-1 CASSEPGTSGRPGELFF TGTGCCAGCAGTGAACCGGGGACTAGCGGGAGGCCCGGGGAGCTGTTTTTT
TRBD1 NA TRBJ1-3 TRBV9 CASTPRDSPATIYF TGTGCCAGCACCCCGAGGGACAGCCCAGCCACCATATATTTT
NA NA TRBJ1-1 TRBV10-1 CASSESGAGTEAFF TGCGCCAGCAGTGAATCGGGAGCTGGTACTGAAGCTTTCTTT
TRBD2 once TRBJ2-7 TRBV5-1 CASSLQGLAGVGYEQYF TGCGCCAGCAGCTTGCAGGGACTAGCGGGAGTAGGATACGAGCAGTACTTC
TRBD1 NA TRBJ1-1 TRBV6-6 CASTPTGGGTEAFF TGTGCCAGCACCCCGACAGGGGGCGGCACTGAAGCTTTCTTT
NA NA TRBJ1-1 TRBV6-5 CASSFLQGNTEAFF TGTGCCAGCAGTTTCCTGCAGGGGAACACTGAAGCTTTCTTT